The entry below gives a single T cell receptor (beta chain) sequence along with its context. Its cognate antigen has yet to be identified. Base qualities are not recorded, but no much larger clone differs from it by a single base. This entry is derived from a study of cytomegalovirus exposure and HLA in healthy donors (dated by TCRdb to between 2016 and 2019). For context, the study as a whole: An earlier analysis of around 600 of the donors reported approximately 300 Gb of sequence data and approximately 110 million unique TCR beta sequences from roughly 200 million T cells. Besides the first cohort of roughly 640 subjects, a separate validation cohort made up of 90 to 150 different subjects was used. An early release covering some 640 HLA-typed donors comprised about 320 gigabases of sequencing data and tens of millions of unique TCR sequences. High-throughput TCR immunosequencing, statistical association of individual TCRs with disease status, and machine learning were combined to predict cytomegalovirus infection status. A later analysis re-examined previously published TCR beta repertoires from 500 to 700 donors and added high-resolution HLA genotyping to investigate patterns of TCR occurrence. Of the 398 genotyped donors, roughly 85% fell in the genetic ancestry cluster associated with self-reported Caucasian donors. Typing coverage varied by locus: about 629-630 donors for A, B, C, DRB1 and DQB1; approximately 520 for DQA1; some 610 for DPA1; 450 to 480 for DPB1. Rather than drawing on any new phenotypic data, the later analysis identified candidate immune exposures from TCR beta sequences and the way those sequences occurred across donors. Donor age, sex, ethnicity and CMV serostatus were compiled together with the repertoire data. Genome-wide SNP genotypes for about three fifths of the roughly 670 donors were used in a later genetic analysis, which treated that subset as a discovery cohort. Among roughly 400 genotyped donors of the cohort, an average of around 240,000 unique TCR beta nucleotide sequences were sequenced per donor, around 18% of them non-productive. Using immunosequencing, the study profiled T cell repertoires from roughly 650 subjects and related those repertoires to cytomegalovirus serostatus. Both class I and class II loci were covered by HLA typing, at four-digit resolution. Every repertoire in the discovery cohort had been generated on one and the same sequencing platform. A handful of DR-DQ haplotypes were handled as single units for association and clustering because linkage in the cohort was strong. The study aimed to test whether signatures of past pathogen exposure could be identified by cataloging public T cell receptors. To decide whether each TCR beta V gene segment behaved as functional or pseudogenic, an earlier analysis of fewer than 750 of the donors relied on high-throughput TCR beta sequencing. Overall study results and their limits: A later analysis reported that several top co-occurrence clusters appeared linked to parvovirus B19, influenza, CMV and Epstein-Barr virus. Only TCR beta chains were sequenced in this cohort, and the absence of alpha or paired-chain data limited detectable features. At a false discovery rate of 0.05, a later analysis linked about 16,000 TCR beta sequences to specific HLA alleles. Roughly uniform sequencing depth across donors was assumed in presence/absence analyses, although this assumption may not hold. Linkage disequilibrium might explain the correlated functional status among segregating V segments, but an unknown experimental factor could not be ruled out. The sequencing pipeline was judged likely to have produced a cluster of highly shared sequence variants as a technical artifact. The authors suggested that the approach could potentially be generalized to other disease states and immunological phenotypes. Compared with equally common non-associated chains, HLA-associated TCR beta chains in a later analysis were more clonally expanded and had lower generation probabilities. When HLA alleles, especially DR and DQ, strongly co-occurred, TCR associations were difficult to assign to individual alleles. The study gave a list of 150 to 200 TCR beta chains associated with cytomegalovirus. A later genetic analysis associated a missense DCLRE1C variant with V-gene and J-gene trimming of TCR beta chains, and an independent cohort replicated the association. Immune exposure information for the cohort was limited to CMV serostatus. A few of the identified cytomegalovirus-associated TCR beta chains were confirmed in vitro to be specific for cytomegalovirus antigens. According to a later genetic analysis, donors in an Asian-associated ancestry cluster had fewer N-insertions in productive TCRs than the approximately 710-donor mean. In a later analysis, most CMV-associated TCR beta chains were found to appear HLA-restricted, with HLA associations seemingly driven largely by CMV exposure. Because counts were too low, seventeen rarely observed V segments, including chromosome 9 orphons, were excluded from the earlier analysis of fewer than 650 of the donors. Because some donors lacked HLA typing at each locus, the association tests relied only on the typed subset. In an earlier analysis of about 550 of the donors, most TCR beta V segments were observed in productive rearrangements about 87% or about 30% of the time, broadly matching IMGT annotations. Cytomegalovirus status was reported to be diagnosed by the classifier with high specificity and sensitivity in both the original and validation cohorts. A further reported finding was that TCR beta sequences accurately predicted the HLA-A and HLA-B alleles for most subjects in the first cohort. The 87-base-pair reads could not distinguish some IMGT-functional V segments, including TRBV6-2 and TRBV6-3, so those segments were excluded. According to a later analysis, TCR association rates differed among HLA loci, with DRB1 alleles showing the most associated TCRs and HLA-C alleles showing the fewest. While some public TCRs were present in many individuals, most TCR sequences turned up only very rarely across donors.

Inclusive of the bounding cysteine and phenylalanine, the CDR3 is 14 residues long. Here the CDR3 DNA is all that survives: 42 bases in frame from base 1. Reading the germline V gene gives CDR1 SGHRS and CDR2 YFSETQ. Between the V and J ends, shortened by 5 bases and 1 base respectively, the junction contains 12 bases. Library prep was done by the immunoSEQ multiplex PCR assay. A mixture of 60 forward primers for TCR Vbeta segments and 13 reverse primers for TCR Jbeta segments was used in the multiplex PCR. Amplification of the CDR3 region of rearranged TCR beta genes was performed with a multiplex PCR assay on genomic DNA. On the Illumina HiSeq System, the amplified TCR beta libraries were sequenced as 87-base-pair reads. Per the authors' processing: Across the 670 or so repertoires, a later analysis counted about 81 million unique TCR beta chains, roughly 11 million of which were shared by at least two donors. Raw reads were error-corrected and collapsed into unique sequences with a nearest-neighbor algorithm that merged closely related sequences to remove PCR and sequencing errors. CDR3 sequences were aligned to IMGT reference sequences to assign V, D and J gene segments. For a sequence to be retained, a match of at least six nucleotides was required to both a V gene segment and a J gene segment. Rearrangements were classified as productive when the CDR3 lacked stop codons and remained in frame with V and J, and all other rearrangements were classified as non-productive. Following IMGT convention, CDR3 was defined as the stretch from the second conserved V-encoded cysteine up to the conserved J-encoded phenylalanine. The earlier analysis of more than 450 of the donors excluded sequences that lacked an unambiguous match to a single V gene segment. An earlier analysis of 550 to 650 of the donors classified V segments as functional when productive rearrangements were above 56.7% and as segregating when the standard deviation between donors was above 5%. A statistical classification framework was built to diagnose cytomegalovirus status from the catalog of TCR beta chain sequences. V and J gene assignment, in a later analysis, came from comparing TCR nucleotide sequences with IMGT/GENE-DB human TR gene sequences. Using the TCRdist pipeline, a later analysis assigned CDR3 sequences along with most-parsimonious VDJ recombination scenarios. In a later analysis, each TCR beta chain was defined by its CDR3 amino acid sequence together with its V-gene family, and reads lacking a unique V-gene family were excluded. In a later analysis, 550 to 650 highly shared, low-generation-probability nucleotide sequences were removed to address suspected cross-contamination and a sequencing artifact. In a later analysis, a clonal expansion index for each public chain was calculated from normalized within-repertoire ranks of inferred template counts. In a later analysis, generation probabilities were computed with a VDJ recombination model fitted to out-of-frame rearrangements, and the resulting probabilities were checked against IGoR. Hypergeometric tests were used in a later analysis to score TCR-TCR, TCR-HLA and TCR-CMV co-occurrence, with a repertoire-size bias correction applied to the TCR pairs. In a later analysis, false discovery rates were estimated by permuting HLA or CMV assignments 20 times. A later analysis grouped co-occurring TCRs with DBSCAN, adding TCRdist sequence similarity when clustering within HLA-allele-positive subsets. For co-occurrence clustering, repertoires with fewer than 30,000 or more than 120,000 public chains were excluded, along with about five repertoires with anomalous nucleotide sharing. Held by TCRdb, this immuneACCESS table contains in-frame sequences only and omits some clones. Under half of the omission traces to an unresolved V gene where checked; the cause of the rest is unknown. That table is the source of V, J and clone size, and D and trimming were worked out from the DNA. For this sample there are 150,000 to 200,000 clones; approximately 78% appear just once. The ten largest clones represent more than 0.9% of the sample.

The cohort consisted of 600 or so healthy bone marrow donors. Cohort members were all nominally healthy when sampled, although unrecorded immune exposures were likely present. The donor tested CMV seropositive, placing the donor among the 289 seropositive members of the cohort. Each donor provided a peripheral blood sample, and peripheral blood mononuclear cells were used for TCR beta sequencing. The Qiagen DNeasy Blood Extraction Kit was used to extract genomic DNA from the blood cell samples. The specimen was PBMCs. This sequence uses TRBV5-1 and TRBJ2-5, with TRBD1 perhaps the D gene, on 5 matching bases. This receptor was identified in a girl aged 2 to 9 in good health and CMV-seropositive. The nucleotide sequence is TGCGCCAGCAGTTCCCAGGGTCCCCAAGAGACCCAGTACTTC. Its protein is CASSSQGPQETQYF.